These 6 T cell receptor beta chains were sequenced from one sample in a study of response to subunit inactivated influenza vaccine. From the RT-PCR reads, TCRdb called clonotypes with MiXCR, one entry per CDR3 protein. The table records roughly 620,000 distinct CDR3 sequences, roughly 10% of them present only once. These data also formed part of another study, on T cells expressing NK-cell markers. That publication notes: Beta-chain TCR cDNA was generated via 5'RACE template switching with UMIs.

This specimen consisted of PBMCs from blood, obtained on the day of vaccination. The source is a man aged 50 or older who received an inactivated influenza vaccine.

This clonotype was observed a few times. The CDR3 is CASRYGRNQETQYF. CDR3 coding DNA: TGCGCCAGCCGCTACGGGCGTAACCAAGAGACCCAGTACTTC. The rearrangement links TRBV5-1 to TRBJ2-5; the D is unclear. The ends were cut back, 7 bases at V and 0 bases at J, with 13 bases in the middle. In germline, CDR1 is SGHRS, CDR2 YFSETQ. The CDR3 loop spans 14 amino acids.

This clonotype was recorded a few times. The V gene is TRBV5-1, the J gene TRBJ2-6; D remains unclear. Germline V gene lookup returns CDR1 SGHRS and CDR2 YFSETQ. CDR3 length: 15 residues. Deletions cut 0 bases from V and 2 bases from J, with 6 bases between. This chain's CDR3 is CASSLDPPGANVLTF. The CDR3 nucleotides are TGCGCCAGCAGCTTGGATCCCCCTGGGGCCAACGTCCTGACTTTC.

This clonotype was detected a few times. The chain recombines TRBV6-5 with TRBJ2-7, with a tentative D call TRBD1 (6 bases). The CDR3 sequence is 13 residues long. The V gene lost 4 bases and the J gene lost 6 bases, with 13 bases spanning the gap. Germline V gene sequence: CDR1 MNHEY, CDR2 SVGAGI. Written as DNA, the CDR3 is TGTGCCAGCAGTTTCTACTCAGGGGTCGAGCAGTACTTC. It is translated as CASSFYSGVEQYF.

This clonotype was seen a handful of times. This chain joins TRBV5-1 and TRBJ2-3; 8 nucleotides match TRBD2. J lost 6 bases, V lost 2 bases, and 2 bases had no gene match. This CDR3 region has 13 residues. From germline, CDR1 is SGHRS and CDR2 YFSETQ. CDR3 sequence (DNA): TGCGCCAGCAGCTTCGGGGGGGAGGATACGCAGTATTTT. Protein sequence: CASSFGGEDTQYF.

This clonotype has more than one count but fewer than ten. The chain uses TRBV5-1 and TRBJ2-2; D remains ambiguous. CDR3 length: 14 residues. Germline-derived CDR1 and CDR2 are SGHRS and YFSETQ. V lost 2 bases to trimming and J lost 2 bases, with 7 bases between them. CDR3 in amino acids: CASSFNGNTGELFF. Written as DNA, the CDR3 is TGCGCCAGCAGCTTTAACGGAAACACCGGGGAGCTGTTTTTT.

This clonotype was counted a few times. The rearrangement links TRBV12-3 or TRBV12-4 to TRBJ1-5; 8 positions agree with TRBD1. The V segment lost 6 bases and the J segment 5 bases; nucleotides outside the gene matches: 6. The CDR3 is 14 amino acids. The CDR3 loop is CASRTQGGDQPQHF. The CDR3 nucleotides read TGTGCCAGCAGAACACAGGGGGGGGATCAGCCCCAGCATTTT.